This T cell receptor beta chain is drawn from a study of beta chain features in type 1 diabetes (dated by TCRdb to 2016 to 2019). In terms of the full investigation: No differences in mean age, gender distribution, total cell number or subset yield were found between patients and healthy donors. A total of 90 million to 120 million sorted cells were examined across all samples, and a strong correlation was observed between cell number per subset and RNA yield. Naive and central memory subsets were obtained from all 30 or so donors, but regulatory and stem cell-like memory subsets were isolated from only 8 patients and roughly 8 healthy donors. In the study, recently diagnosed type 1 diabetes patients and matched healthy donors were compared on the TCRB repertoires of their sorted circulating CD4+ T cell subsets.

Results the study describes overall, beyond this receptor: Naive, central memory and regulatory TCRB repertoires appeared to be more alike among patients than among healthy donors. At VDJ recombination sites, type 1 diabetes patients had fewer insertions and more deleted nucleotides, which implies abnormalities in thymic rearrangement. Shorter templates might be favored by PCR, yet because patient and control samples were amplified and corrected together, any such skew would affect both groups equally. Because cDNA was sequenced instead of genomic DNA, activated cells with high expression could be over-represented, although the groups did not differ in activation or CD3 levels. In all four CD4+ subsets, TCRB CDR3 length was moderately but significantly shorter in type 1 diabetes patients. Because the HLA sub-analyses included only small numbers of individuals, any influence of HLA type on TCRB rearrangement was left unresolved.

Trimming leaves V shorter by 3 bases and J shorter by 5 bases, with the junction holding 2 bases beyond the gene matches. The CDR3 measures 13 amino acids from cysteine to phenylalanine. Just the 39-base CDR3 DNA is kept, in frame starting at base 1. Per the germline V gene, SGHTA is the CDR1 and FQGNSA is the CDR2. This clone occurred a few times. The antigen it recognizes is unknown. No per-base quality is available; no much larger clone lies one base away. All of the isolated RNA was reverse transcribed with the High Capacity cDNA Reverse Transcription Kit, so expressed TCRB transcripts were sequenced. Deep immunoSEQ sequencing was applied to naive, central memory and regulatory T cell samples, giving an average of approximately 4 million total reads per sample. Sorted cells were lysed in RLT buffer and RNA was extracted with DNase-treated RNeasy Micro or Mini kits, depending on cell number. To prevent cross-contamination, each cell subset was processed individually, whereas patient and healthy donor samples were processed jointly. TCRB sequences were amplified from cDNA with the immunoSEQ multiplex PCR, producing 87-bp fragments spanning the CDR3 region. The amplicons were sequenced using the Illumina HiSeq platform. As for the original processing: Synthetic template baselines were used to correct PCR bias computationally, reads within Hamming distance 2 were collapsed, and singletons that could not be merged were discarded. Reads were aligned against IMGT to assign V, D and J genes, CDR3 length and insertions or deletions at six rearrangement sites. Within each subset, clonotype counts were normalized to the number of sorted cells before true diversity and Gini coefficients were calculated with the tcR R package. Repertoire sharing was quantified using the overlap coefficient calculated on TCRB nucleotide sequences. What TCRdb holds here is the immuneACCESS table cut down to in-frame rearrangements. Part of the clones is not present; checked against another copy, under half of the missing clones reflect an unresolved V gene, and the others are unexplained. V, J and clone size are taken as reported in that table, and D and trimming were inferred from the DNA itself. The sample yields roughly 180,000 clones; around 8% were counted once. Around 0.94% of the sample is taken by the ten largest.

From each donor, a single peripheral blood sample of 100 to 150 mL on average was drawn into heparinised tubes. Using a panel that included CD45RO, CCR7, CD25, CD127, CD95 and CD27, naive, central memory, regulatory and stem cell-like memory CD4+ T cells were sorted on a BD FACSAria II. Purity was above 95% for every sorted population. PBMCs were isolated right away by Lymphoprep density gradient centrifugation and were stained directly, without culture. To minimize batch effects, samples were stained and sorted in pairs, one healthy donor with one patient per experiment. The sequence was collected from a woman aged 40-49 years with type 1 diabetes. The sequencing input was central memory CD4+ T cells from blood. Recombination linked TRBV7-2 to TRBJ2-5; 8 middle bases align to TRBD1. The nucleotides read TGTGCCAGCAGCTTGGACAGGGCGGAGACCCAGTACTTC. Its translation reads: CASSLDRAETQYF. The reference TRBV7-2 and TRBJ2-5 proteins fill in what lies around the CDR3, so the full variable domain reads GAGVSQSPSNKVTEKGKDVELRCDPISGHTALYWYRQSLGQGLEFLIYFQGNSAPDKSGLPSDRFSAERTGGSVSTLTIQRTQQEDSAVYLCASSLDRAETQYFGPGTRLLVL.